This TCR beta chain comes out of a study of T cells in Graves' hyperthyroidism and ophthalmopathy. Study background: Blood was drawn when the patient was first diagnosed and still untreated.

Diagnostic assessment was based on clinical symptoms, serum thyroxine and TRAb, thyroid ultrasound and orbital computed tomography. This clonotype occurred many times. Its target is not known. Researchers took RNA transcripts and amplified the TCR beta CDR3 regions from them. Using the HTBI primer set, a first-round RT-PCR was run on the TCR CDR3. TCRdb analysed the multiplex PCR reads with MiXCR anew, one entry per CDR3 protein. The table has approximately 640,000 distinct CDR3 sequences, about 16% seen once. Overall study results and limits: A median roughly 6.6 months before onset, the model predicted ophthalmopathy.

V lost 8 bases and J lost 8; bases outside the gene matches: 3. Germline V gene lookup returns CDR1 MDHEN and CDR2 SYDVKM. The CDR3 is 11 residues long. This chain joins TRBV28 and TRBJ1-2, with 9 bases lining up with TRBD1. The clonotype was recovered from a woman under 40 with Graves' hyperthyroidism. Sequencing used blood. This CDR3 reads CASRTGAGYTF. CDR3 nucleotides: TGTGCCAGCCGGACAGGGGCCGGCTACACCTTC.